One and the same sample provided the 22 T cell receptor beta chains below, sequenced in a study of T cell repertoires in cytomegalovirus infection. MiXCR, applied by TCRdb to the reads, yields one record per CDR3 protein. The data contain about 150,000 distinct CDR3 sequences, about 20% of them singletons. Sequencing was performed on PBMCs. Receptors originate from a human donor in good health (CMV status not recorded). Some clones in this sample may be carry-over from other donors' samples.

The rearrangement links TRBV11-2 to TRBJ1-1; D possibly corresponds to TRBD1 (5 bases). This CDR3 is built from 18 residues. Germline V gene data show CDR1 as SGHAT and CDR2 as FQNNGV. Deletions cut 1 base from V and 2 bases from J, with 20 bases between. The CDR3 sequence: CASSLAARGGRPNTEAFF. CDR3 sequence (DNA): TGTGCCAGCAGCTTAGCCGCGCGGGGGGGACGTCCAAACACTGAAGCTTTCTTT. The variable domain in full, completed from reference TRBV11-2 and TRBJ1-1, reads EAGVAQSPRYKIIEKRQSVAFWCNPISGHATLYWYQQILGQGPKLLIQFQNNGVVDDSQLPKDRFSAERLKGVDSTLKIQPAKLEDSAVYLCASSLAARGGRPNTEAFFGQGTRLTVV.

This clonotype was found a few times. The chain combines TRBV7-4 with TRBJ2-1, with D uncertain. Germline V CDR1 and CDR2: SGHVT, SQSDAQ. The V and J ends lost 1 base and 2 bases respectively, with 12 bases between them. The CDR3 has 16 residues. CDR3 protein: CASSLEVPLTYNEQFF. The CDR3 bases are TGTGCCAGCAGCTTAGAGGTCCCCCTTACCTACAATGAGCAGTTCTTC. Based on the CDR3 plus reference TRBV7-4 and TRBJ2-1, the full variable domain is GAGVSQSPRYKVAKRGRDVALRCDSISGHVTLYWYRQTLGQGSEVLTYSQSDAQRDKSGRPSGRFSAERPERSVSTLKIQRTEQGDSAVYLCASSLEVPLTYNEQFFGPGTRLTVL.

In regard to this clonotype: This may be a read error, as it is one base from a much larger clone. The chain has TRBV11-2 and TRBJ1-2; D is perhaps TRBD1 (5 bases). The CDR3 runs to 14 residues. Looked up from germline, CDR1 is SGHAT and CDR2 is FQNNGV. The CDR3 region is CTSSPRAGLYGYTF. CDR3 DNA: TGTACCAGCAGCCCCCGGGCAGGGCTCTATGGCTACACCTTC.

Concerning this clonotype: The junction and the germline gene differ at one end; a read error may be behind it. The V and J genes are TRBV28 and TRBJ1-6; 7 bases agree with TRBD1. In germline, CDR1 is MDHEN, CDR2 SYDVKM. The CDR3 has 15 residues. The CDR3 sequence is CASRDRDGFNAPLHF. The CDR3 DNA follows: TGTGCCAGCAGAGACAGGGATGGTTTTAATGCACCCCTCCACTTT.

This clonotype came up a few times. CDR3 sequence reads: CASSPGGGRQPQHF. CDR3 sequence (DNA): TGTGCCAGTAGTCCTGGAGGGGGGAGGCAGCCCCAGCATTTT. The chain combines TRBV19 with TRBJ1-5; possibly TRBD1 for D (6 bases). This CDR3 comprises 14 residues. Trimming shortened V by 5 bases and J by 7 bases, and 15 bases separated the two germline ends. Germline CDR1 and CDR2: LNHDA and SQIVND (reference sequence).

This clonotype occurred many times. The chain combines TRBV7-2 with TRBJ2-5, with a tentative D call TRBD2 (5 bases). Germline CDR1 reads SGHTA; CDR2 reads FQGNSA. V shed 4 bases and J shed 5 bases, with 14 bases lying between them. CDR3 length equals 14 residues. In DNA, the CDR3 is TGTGCCAGCAGCTCATCGACGGGCGGGGAGACCCAGTACTTC. As protein: CASSSSTGGETQYF.

Remarks on this clonotype: This may be a read error, as it is one base from a much larger clone. This chain links TRBV7-2 with TRBJ2-5; D call uncertain. Germline V gene lookup returns CDR1 SGHTA and CDR2 FQGNSA. There are 12 residues in the CDR3. CDR3 sequence: CASRLTEETQYF. Here the CDR3 DNA reads TGTGCCAGCCGCTTAACGGAAGAGACCCAGTACTTC.

This clonotype showed up many times. The chain couples TRBV7-2 to TRBJ2-2; 8 positions match TRBD1. Unmatched junction bases numbered 3, after V lost 5 bases and J lost 7 bases. The CDR3 runs 13 residues. Germline V gene data show CDR1 as SGHTA and CDR2 as FQGNSA. CDR3 sequence (DNA): TGTGCCAGCAGCCCAGGGGGCCACGGGGAGCTGTTTTTT. It codes for CASSPGGHGELFF.

This clonotype has a count of ten or more. The V and J genes are TRBV7-2 and TRBJ2-5; D not resolved. CDR3 length: 12 amino acids. Germline V gene data show CDR1 as SGHTA and CDR2 as FQGNSA. Between the trimmed V and J ends, which lost 4 bases and 5 bases, there was a span of 8 bases. The CDR3 loop is CASSSFGETQYF. CDR3 in DNA: TGTGCCAGCAGCTCGTTTGGGGAGACCCAGTACTTC.

This clonotype has only one observation. V usage is TRBV20-1 and J usage is TRBJ1-1; D is unclear. Germline lookup yields CDR1 DFQATT and CDR2 SNEGSKA (reference sequence). This CDR3 has 12 residues. The V end was cut by 3 bases, the J end by 0 bases, with 5 bases between. Written as DNA, the CDR3 is TGCAGTGCTAGGGGAGTGAACACTGAAGCTTTCTTT. This encodes CSARGVNTEAFF.

This clonotype was recorded many times. This chain uses TRBV6-1 with TRBJ1-6; no firm D call. The CDR3 covers 12 residues. V was clipped by 8 bases and J by 7 bases, with 9 bases between them. Germline V gives CDR1 MNHNS, CDR2 SASEGT. As DNA, the CDR3 is TGTGCCAGCGGTCGGTACAATTCACCCCTCCACTTT. Translating it yields CASGRYNSPLHF.

The chain joins TRBV28 to TRBJ1-5; TRBD1 matches at 8 bases. CDR3 length: 16 amino acids. J gave up 7 bases and V 6 bases, and 14 bases lay outside the gene matches. CDR1 and CDR2 (germline): MDHEN, SYDVKM. The CDR3, as DNA: TGTGCCAGCAGCCAGTTCGGGGGGACAGGACGGCAGCCCCAGCATTTT. This translates into CASSQFGGTGRQPQHF.

This clonotype came up a few times. The chain couples TRBV19 to TRBJ1-4; D unclear. CDR3 length: 13 amino acids. Trimming pared 8 bases from V and 0 bases from J, leaving 7 bases between. The germline V gene encodes CDR1 LNHDA and CDR2 SQIVND (reference sequence). The CDR3 spells CASGRATNEKLFF. Written as DNA, the CDR3 is TGTGCCAGTGGACGGGCAACTAATGAAAAACTGTTTTTT.

This clonotype was seen ten or more times. The V gene is TRBV7-2, the J gene TRBJ1-2, with D hard to call. The V gene lost 0 bases and the J gene lost 3 bases, with 2 bases spanning the gap. This CDR3 region has 12 residues. The germline gives CDR1 SGHTA, CDR2 FQGNSA. CDR3 in DNA: TGTGCCAGCAGCTTAGCCGACTATGGCTACACCTTC. It encodes CASSLADYGYTF.

The CDR3 DNA is TGTGCCAGCAGGACTACCGGACAGGACACCGGGGAGCTGTTTTTT. It is translated as CASRTTGQDTGELFF. The chain has TRBV27 and TRBJ2-2, with 7 bases matching TRBD1. The CDR3 is 15 amino acids. V was clipped by 6 bases and J by 3 bases; unmatched bases: 7. Germline V gene sequence: CDR1 MNHEY, CDR2 SMNVEV (reference sequence).

This clonotype was observed a handful of times. The chain joins TRBV19 to TRBJ2-7; TRBD2 is a possible D gene (5 bases). V was clipped by 4 bases and J by 3 bases, with 7 bases between them. Germline V gene sequence: CDR1 LNHDA, CDR2 SQIVND (reference sequence). This CDR3 region has 12 residues. In DNA, the CDR3 is TGTGCCAGTAGTACAGAGGGCTACGAGCAGTACTTC. It codes for CASSTEGYEQYF.

This clonotype was seen a few times. The chain couples TRBV4-1 to TRBJ2-2, with 11 positions matching TRBD1. The CDR3 sequence is 17 residues long. CDR1 MGHRA and CDR2 YSYEKL come from the germline V gene. The J segment lost 2 bases and the V segment lost 2 bases, leaving 4 bases of the junction unmatched. CDR3 residues: CASSQRWTGGNTGELFF. In nucleotides, the CDR3 is TGCGCCAGCAGCCAACGTTGGACAGGGGGCAACACCGGGGAGCTGTTTTTT.

The table lists this clonotype with a few counts. This chain links TRBV7-3 with TRBJ2-6; 7 bases line up with TRBD2. This CDR3 contains 16 residues. Germline trimming cut 5 bases from V and 2 bases from J; bases unmatched to any gene: 6. The germline CDR1 and CDR2 sequences are SGHTA and FQGTGA. In nucleotides, the CDR3 is TGTGCCAGCAGCCCCGGGGGAGGGACTGGGGCCAACGTCCTGACTTTC. Its protein is CASSPGGGTGANVLTF.

Worth noting for this clonotype: One base away lies a much larger clone, so this may be a sequencing read error. This chain joins TRBV29-1 and TRBJ2-7; 8 bases line up with TRBD2. V lost 0 bases and J lost 12; bases outside the gene matches: 19. Germline V CDR1 and CDR2: SQVTM, ANQGSEA. The CDR3 extends over 16 amino acids. The CDR3 bases are TGCAGCGTTGAAGAACGGTTTACTAGCGGCATTGAGAAGCGGTACTTC. This translates into CSVEERFTSGIEKRYF.

This clonotype was observed a handful of times. This chain uses TRBV7-4 with TRBJ2-2; D unclear. The CDR3 has 16 residues. Germline V gives CDR1 SGHVT, CDR2 SQSDAQ. With 7 bases removed from V and 0 bases from J, the gap between germline ends came to 15 bases. The CDR3: CASTHALGTNTGELFF. For the CDR3, the DNA is TGTGCCAGCACCCACGCCCTAGGGACGAACACCGGGGAGCTGTTTTTT.

The chain joins TRBV15 to TRBJ1-4; D uncertain. The germline gives CDR1 LNHNV, CDR2 YYDKDF (reference sequence). The CDR3 consists of 15 residues. V was cut by 6 bases and J by 10 bases, with 21 bases left in between. The DNA for the CDR3 is TGTGCCACCAGTACGGAGGCTGAAGCCCGGGGAAAACTGTTTTTT. It translates to CATSTEAEARGKLFF.

The chain is built from TRBV4-3 and TRBJ2-1, with TRBD2 identical over 7 bases. Germline CDR1 is LGHNA and CDR2 is YSLEER. The V gene end was trimmed by 1 base and the J gene end by 3 bases; junction bases not matched to a gene: 0. This CDR3 spans 14 amino acids. CDR3: CASSQGGGYNEQFF. DNA of the CDR3: TGCGCCAGCAGCCAAGGGGGGGGCTACAATGAGCAGTTCTTC.